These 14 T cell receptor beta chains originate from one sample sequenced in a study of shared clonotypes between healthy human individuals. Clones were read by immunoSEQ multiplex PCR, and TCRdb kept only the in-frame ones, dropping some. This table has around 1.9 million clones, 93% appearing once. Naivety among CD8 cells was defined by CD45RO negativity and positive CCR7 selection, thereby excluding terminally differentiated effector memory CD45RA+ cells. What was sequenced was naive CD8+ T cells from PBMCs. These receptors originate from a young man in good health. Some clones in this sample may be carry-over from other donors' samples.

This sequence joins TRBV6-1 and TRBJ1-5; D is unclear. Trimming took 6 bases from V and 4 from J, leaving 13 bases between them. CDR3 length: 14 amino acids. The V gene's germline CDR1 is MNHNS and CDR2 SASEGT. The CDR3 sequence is CASRRARVNQPQHF. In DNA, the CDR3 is TGTGCCAGCAGACGGGCGAGGGTTAATCAGCCCCAGCATTTT.

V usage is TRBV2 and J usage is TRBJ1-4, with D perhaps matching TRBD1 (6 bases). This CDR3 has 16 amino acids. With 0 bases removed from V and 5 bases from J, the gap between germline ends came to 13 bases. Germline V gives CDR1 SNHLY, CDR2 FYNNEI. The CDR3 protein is CASSEARRGANEKLFF. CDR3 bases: TGTGCCAGCAGTGAAGCGCGCAGGGGCGCGAATGAAAAACTGTTTTTT.

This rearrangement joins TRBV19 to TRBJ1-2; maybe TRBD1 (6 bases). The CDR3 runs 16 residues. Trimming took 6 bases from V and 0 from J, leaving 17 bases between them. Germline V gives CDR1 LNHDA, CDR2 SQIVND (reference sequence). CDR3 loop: CASRRQGPLANYGYTF. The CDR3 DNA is TGTGCCAGTAGGAGGCAGGGGCCGTTAGCTAACTATGGCTACACCTTC.

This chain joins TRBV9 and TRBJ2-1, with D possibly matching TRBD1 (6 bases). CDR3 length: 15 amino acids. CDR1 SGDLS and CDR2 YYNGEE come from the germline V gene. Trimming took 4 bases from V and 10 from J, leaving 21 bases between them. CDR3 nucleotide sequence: TGTGCCAGCAGCCCACTTGCCCCCCTGAGGGGGGAGCAGTTCTTC. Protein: CASSPLAPLRGEQFF.

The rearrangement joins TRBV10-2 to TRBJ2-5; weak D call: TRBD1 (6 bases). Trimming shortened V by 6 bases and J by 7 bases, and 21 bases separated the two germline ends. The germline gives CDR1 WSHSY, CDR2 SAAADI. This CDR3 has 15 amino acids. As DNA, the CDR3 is TGCGCCAGCAGACCAGAAAGTTGGACAGAAGGGACCCAGTACTTC. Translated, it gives CASRPESWTEGTQYF.

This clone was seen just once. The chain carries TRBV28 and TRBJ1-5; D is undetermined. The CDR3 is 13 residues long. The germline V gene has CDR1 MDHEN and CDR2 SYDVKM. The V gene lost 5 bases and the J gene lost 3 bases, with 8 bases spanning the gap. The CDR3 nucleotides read TGTGCCAGCAGTAGACCGGCCAATCAGCCCCAGCATTTT. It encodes CASSRPANQPQHF. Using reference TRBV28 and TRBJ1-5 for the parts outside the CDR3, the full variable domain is DVKVTQSSRYLVKRTGEKVFLECVQDMDHENMFWYRQDPGLGLRLIYFSYDVKMKEKGDIPEGYSVSREKKERFSLILESASTNQTSMYLCASSRPANQPQHFGDGTRLSIL.

In nucleotides, the CDR3 is TGTGCCAGCAGCCACTGGGAAGGGCCCTACGAGCAGTACTTC. It is translated as CASSHWEGPYEQYF. V and J are TRBV7-9 and TRBJ2-7; D remains ambiguous. The CDR3 sequence is 14 residues long. Germline assignment: CDR1 SEHNR and CDR2 FQNEAQ (reference sequence). V lost 5 bases and J 2 bases, leaving 13 bases between the germline ends.

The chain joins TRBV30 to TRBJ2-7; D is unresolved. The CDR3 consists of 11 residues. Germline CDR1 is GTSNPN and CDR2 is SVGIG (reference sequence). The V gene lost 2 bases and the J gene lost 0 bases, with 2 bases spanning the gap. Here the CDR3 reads CAWSFSYEQYF. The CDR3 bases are TGTGCCTGGAGTTTCTCCTACGAGCAGTACTTC.

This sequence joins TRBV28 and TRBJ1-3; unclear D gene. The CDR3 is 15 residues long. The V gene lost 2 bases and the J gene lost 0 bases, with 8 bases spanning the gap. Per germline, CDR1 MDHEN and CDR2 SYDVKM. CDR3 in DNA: TGTGCCAGCAGTTTAACGGAGAACTCTGGAAACACCATATATTTT. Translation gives CASSLTENSGNTIYF.

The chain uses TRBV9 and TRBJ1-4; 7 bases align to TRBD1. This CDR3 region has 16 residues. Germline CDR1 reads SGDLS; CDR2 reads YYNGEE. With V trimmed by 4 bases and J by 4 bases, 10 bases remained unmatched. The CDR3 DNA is TGTGCCAGCAGCCCTGGGGGGGGGACAGATAATGAAAAACTGTTTTTT. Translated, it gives CASSPGGGTDNEKLFF.

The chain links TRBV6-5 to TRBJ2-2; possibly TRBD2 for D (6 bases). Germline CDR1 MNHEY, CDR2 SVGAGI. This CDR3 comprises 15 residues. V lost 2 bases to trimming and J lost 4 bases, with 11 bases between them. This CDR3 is CASSYGLARTGELFF. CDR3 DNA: TGTGCCAGCAGTTACGGGCTAGCGCGCACCGGGGAGCTGTTTTTT.

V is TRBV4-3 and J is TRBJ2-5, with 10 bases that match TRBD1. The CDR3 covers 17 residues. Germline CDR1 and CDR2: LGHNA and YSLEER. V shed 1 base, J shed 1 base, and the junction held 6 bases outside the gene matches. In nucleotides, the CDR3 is TGCGCCAGCAGCCAAGCTCCGGGACAGGGGTCCCAAGAGACCCAGTACTTC. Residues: CASSQAPGQGSQETQYF.

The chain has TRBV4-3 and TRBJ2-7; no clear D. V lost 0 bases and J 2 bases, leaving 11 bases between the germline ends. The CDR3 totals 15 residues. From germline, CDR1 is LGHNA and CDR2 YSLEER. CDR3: CASSQEGKNTYEQYF. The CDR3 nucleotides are TGCGCCAGCAGCCAAGAAGGGAAAAACACCTACGAGCAGTACTTC.

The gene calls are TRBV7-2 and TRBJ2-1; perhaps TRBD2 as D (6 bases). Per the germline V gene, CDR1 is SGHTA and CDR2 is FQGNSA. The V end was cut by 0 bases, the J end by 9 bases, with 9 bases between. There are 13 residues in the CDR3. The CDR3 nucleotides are TGTGCCAGCAGCTTAGCGGTGGGAGGTGAGCAGTTCTTC. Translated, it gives CASSLAVGGEQFF.